This T cell receptor (beta chain) was captured by sequencing in a study of molecular identifiers for immune sequencing clone quantification. In the case of this clonotype: A much larger clonotype is one base distant, so this may be a read error.

CDR3 length: 15 residues. The germline gives CDR1 MNHEY, CDR2 SMNVEV (reference sequence). Trimming cost V 0 bases and J 5 bases, with 13 bases left between them. With listed TCR primers and previously described methods, bulk TCR libraries were prepared. TCRdb independently ran MiXCR on the PCR reads; one entry per CDR3 protein. The sample has around 480,000 distinct CDR3 sequences, about a fifth seen once. Source material for naive CD8 libraries was about 19,000 to 1,000,000 sorted cells, with 10%, 30% or 50% RNA. This chain joins TRBV27 and TRBJ2-5, with unresolved D. The source of this sequence is a human donor in good health. Some libraries in this study had Jurkat cell RNA spiked in. The specimen was naive CD8+ T cells from blood, with Jurkat cell RNA spiked in. Stated subset: FACS-sorted CD8+CD4-CCR7+CD45RA+ naive T cells. The CDR3: CASSLSPRPSETQYF. DNA of the CDR3: TGTGCCAGCAGTTTATCTCCTCGACCGAGCGAGACCCAGTACTTC.